This entry lists 8 T cell receptor beta chains sequenced from one sample in a study of a mutant IDH1 vaccine in newly diagnosed glioma. Stated time point: week 35, safety follow-up. Alongside topical imiquimod, each dose of vaccine comprised 300 ug of mutant IDH1 20-mer peptide. These receptors have no identified antigens. The data were produced by immunoSEQ multiplex PCR, yet TCRdb's version contains in-frame clones alone and is incomplete. The sample has about 68,000 clones, roughly 84% seen once. Sequencing was performed on PBMCs, taken from a glioma patient whose treatment included an IDH1 peptide vaccine. The receptors were sampled from a man younger than 35 with glioma.

This clone has more than one count but fewer than ten. CDR3 loop: CASRALYGYTF. The CDR3 bases are TGTGCCAGCAGAGCCTTATATGGCTACACCTTC. The chain combines TRBV27 with TRBJ1-2; unclear D gene. Deletions cut 6 bases from V and 5 bases from J, with 7 bases between. The CDR3 has 11 amino acids. Germline V gene data show CDR1 as MNHEY and CDR2 as SMNVEV (reference sequence).

V and J are TRBV6-5 and TRBJ1-1; D gene ambiguous. Germline V lookup: CDR1 MNHEY, CDR2 SVGAGI. The CDR3 is made up of 15 amino acids. With 2 bases removed from V and 2 bases from J, the gap between germline ends came to 12 bases. CDR3 sequence reads: CASSYGRILNTEAFF. The CDR3 nucleotides read TGTGCCAGCAGTTACGGGCGGATACTCAACACTGAAGCTTTCTTT.

The J gene is TRBJ2-7, the V gene TRBV5-1, with 14 bases that match TRBD2. CDR1 is SGHRS, CDR2 YFSETQ, per germline. After removal of 3 bases from V and 4 bases from J, the junction contained 6 bases not matched to a gene. The CDR3 spans 16 residues. The CDR3 region is CASSSQGLAGAYEQYF. The CDR3 DNA is TGCGCCAGCAGCTCCCAGGGACTAGCGGGAGCTTACGAGCAGTACTTC. Together with reference TRBV5-1 and TRBJ2-7, the CDR3 gives the full variable domain: KAGVTQTPRYLIKTRGQQVTLSCSPISGHRSVSWYQQTPGQGLQFLFEYFSETQRNKGNFPGRFSGRQFSNSRSEMNVSTLELGDSALYLCASSSQGLAGAYEQYFGPGTRLTVT.

V is TRBV6-6 and J is TRBJ2-3; D gene ambiguous. CDR3 length: 15 residues. V gave up 7 bases and J gave up 2 bases, with 16 bases separating them. Looked up from germline, CDR1 is MNHNY and CDR2 is SVGAGI (reference sequence). The CDR3 DNA reads as TGTGCCAGCAAGCGAGACCAGACGACCACAGATACGCAGTATTTT. Encoded protein: CASKRDQTTTDTQYF.

V gene TRBV6-6 combines with J gene TRBJ2-5; D is unclear. V dropped 2 bases and J dropped 5 bases, with 3 bases sitting between them. This CDR3 has 11 residues. Per germline, CDR1 MNHNY and CDR2 SVGAGI (reference sequence). The DNA of the CDR3 is TGTGCCAGCAGTTACCTGGAGACCCAGTACTTC. This codes for CASSYLETQYF.

The chain has TRBV7-9 and TRBJ1-2; TRBD1 might be the D (6 bases). CDR1 is SEHNR, CDR2 FQNEAQ, per germline (reference sequence). The V gene lost 1 base and the J gene lost 4 bases, with 16 bases spanning the gap. The CDR3 runs to 16 residues. This chain's CDR3 is CASSLGVRGPGYGYTF. The CDR3 DNA reads as TGTGCCAGCAGCTTAGGCGTCAGGGGCCCGGGCTATGGCTACACCTTC. The full variable domain, rest sourced from reference TRBV7-9 and TRBJ1-2, is DTGVSQNPRHKITKRGQNVTFRCDPISEHNRLYWYRQTLGQGPEFLTYFQNEAQLEKSRLLSDRFSAERPKGSFSTLEIQRTEQGDSAMYLCASSLGVRGPGYGYTFGSGTRLTVV.

The chain combines TRBV7-6 with TRBJ1-2; the D gene is possibly TRBD1 (6 bases). The CDR3 length is 14 residues. The V gene's germline CDR1 is SGHVS and CDR2 FNYEAQ. Trimming shortened V by 4 bases and J by 4 bases, and 13 bases separated the two germline ends. The CDR3 bases are TGTGCCAGCAGCTCCCGGACAGTCTCCTATGGCTACACCTTC. It yields the protein CASSSRTVSYGYTF.

The chain employs TRBV10-3 and TRBJ1-1, with 11 bases lining up with TRBD1. The germline V gene has CDR1 ENHRY and CDR2 SYGVKD. The V and J ends lost 8 bases and 4 bases, in that order; junction bases with no gene match: 6. The CDR3 has 14 amino acids. This CDR3 reads CAIAGQGDSTEAFF. CDR3 coding DNA: TGTGCCATCGCGGGACAGGGGGATAGCACTGAAGCTTTCTTT.